This T cell receptor beta chain was sequenced for a study of CD8 T cells in Susac syndrome. TCR beta sequences were obtained from blood CD8+ and CD4+ T cells. Negative isolation yielded CD4+ and CD8+ T cells, and FACS enriched TEMRA cells. The CDR3 is 15 residues long. The V gene lost 3 bases and the J gene lost 2 bases, with 8 bases spanning the gap. From germline, CDR1 is LNHNV and CDR2 YYDKDF (reference sequence). Random hexamers served to reverse transcribe roughly 0.45 to 1 ug RNA. The amplification used immunoSEQ multiplex PCR on TCR beta CDR3; it spanned 54 Vbeta and 13 Jbeta. Using its own MiXCR run on the immunoSEQ multiplex PCR reads, TCRdb lists one record per CDR3 protein. The table records around 180,000 distinct CDR3 sequences, approximately 94% of them present only once. Study-wide results and caveats: Only a relatively small number of individuals were included in the TCR sequencing and HLA analysis.

Concerning this clonotype itself: Its matching antigen is unknown.

The sequence came from a human donor with multiple sclerosis. The chain is built from TRBV15 and TRBJ2-6; D might be TRBD1 or TRBD2, each matching 5 bases. The sample taken for sequencing was CD4+ T cells from PBMCs. CDR3 residues: CATSSRDPGANVLTF. CDR3 in DNA: TGTGCCACCAGCAGCAGGGACCCTGGGGCCAACGTCCTGACTTTC. The full variable domain, its missing parts supplied by reference TRBV15 and TRBJ2-6, is DAMVIQNPRYQVTQFGKPVTLSCSQTLNHNVMYWYQQKSSQAPKLLFHYYDKDFNNEADTPDNFQSRRPNTSFCFLDIRSPGLGDTAMYLCATSSRDPGANVLTFGAGSRLTVL.